The rows below give T cell receptor beta chains drawn from one sample of a study of chronic HIV infection and antiretroviral therapy. MiXCR, run by TCRdb on the 5' RACE reads, gives a single entry per CDR3 protein. This repertoire shows just over 30,000 distinct CDR3 sequences, 8% to 10% found once; its top ten account for 2% to 2.5%. Sequencing was done on a sample of peripheral blood. The receptors here all came from an adult who had HIV and had not received antiretroviral therapy, or was an uninfected healthy control (not recorded which). Each CDR3 is given with its conserved first and last residue. The order of the fields is CDR3 length, V gene, J gene, CDR3 protein.

length: 18
V: TRBV11-3
J: TRBJ2-1
CDR3: CASSFGLAGGVAYNEQFF

length: 15
V: TRBV6-2/TRBV6-3
J: TRBJ2-1
CDR3: CASSPQPFSYNEQFF

length: 14
V: TRBV28
J: TRBJ2-7
CDR3: CAGGAGTSNYEQYF

length: 13
V: TRBV9
J: TRBJ2-3
CDR3: CASSGGDRDTQYF

length: 16
V: TRBV5-1
J: TRBJ2-1
CDR3: CASSLAGSHPYNEQFF

length: 16
V: TRBV10-3
J: TRBJ1-1
CDR3: CAISERQGALGTEAFF

length: 16
V: TRBV7-9
J: TRBJ2-7
CDR3: CASSSSLAGTHHEQYF

length: 15
V: TRBV9
J: TRBJ1-1
CDR3: CASSVDPGGTTEAFF

length: 15
V: TRBV29-1
J: TRBJ1-1
CDR3: CSVEDGPVVNTEAFF

length: 12
V: TRBV5-1
J: TRBJ2-3
CDR3: CASHGPADTQYF

length: 16
V: TRBV20-1
J: TRBJ2-6
CDR3: CSALMEGVAGANVLTF

length: 14
V: TRBV29-1
J: TRBJ1-2
CDR3: CSVGGQIPFYGYTF

length: 15
V: TRBV20-1
J: TRBJ2-7
CDR3: CSARDQEGITYEQYF

length: 16
V: TRBV12-3/TRBV12-4
J: TRBJ2-3
CDR3: CASTWGLASYTDTQYF

length: 14
V: TRBV19
J: TRBJ2-1
CDR3: CASSIGQGDNEQFF

length: 15
V: TRBV7-6
J: TRBJ1-6
CDR3: CASTVNGGGNSPLHF

length: 13
V: TRBV29-1
J: TRBJ2-7
CDR3: CSVPGQGGYEQYF

length: 16
V: TRBV4-1
J: TRBJ2-3
CDR3: CASSQVGVSSTDTQYF

length: 12
V: TRBV5-1
J: TRBJ1-1
CDR3: CASSLDGTEAFF

length: 14
V: TRBV7-9
J: TRBJ2-7
CDR3: CASSSTGGIYEQYF

length: 11
V: TRBV5-1
J: TRBJ2-1
CDR3: CASSEGNEQFF

length: 15
V: TRBV3-1
J: TRBJ2-1
CDR3: CASSQMGGSYNEQFF

length: 13
V: TRBV5-1
J: TRBJ1-1
CDR3: CASSRGQPSEAFF

length: 15
V: TRBV11-2
J: TRBJ1-4
CDR3: CASSLRGSTNEKLFF

length: 14
V: TRBV20-1
J: TRBJ1-2
CDR3: CSARERQLTYGYTF

length: 15
V: TRBV7-2
J: TRBJ2-7
CDR3: CASSSGQTIAYEQYF

length: 13
V: TRBV6-4
J: TRBJ1-1
CDR3: CASRRTVNTEAFF

length: 14
V: TRBV12-3/TRBV12-4
J: TRBJ2-7
CDR3: CASTEGQRLYEQYF

length: 14
V: TRBV3-1
J: TRBJ1-1
CDR3: CASSQGVGNTEAFF

length: 14
V: TRBV12-3/TRBV12-4
J: TRBJ2-3
CDR3: CASSWTGGADTQYF

length: 13
V: TRBV14
J: TRBJ1-1
CDR3: CASRDRVNTEAFF

length: 12
V: TRBV29-1
J: TRBJ1-5
CDR3: CSVGTGDGSQHF

length: 17
V: TRBV7-2
J: TRBJ1-1
CDR3: CASSLAGQGPLNTEAFF

length: 14
V: TRBV2
J: TRBJ2-2
CDR3: CASRGQVGTGELFF

length: 15
V: TRBV27
J: TRBJ2-1
CDR3: CASSPGLAGGNEQFF

length: 12
V: TRBV15
J: TRBJ2-1
CDR3: CATSRGQKEQFF

length: 13
V: TRBV20-1
J: TRBJ2-7
CDR3: CSARDSEPYEQYF

length: 15
V: TRBV29-1
J: TRBJ2-7
CDR3: CSVEDRDRVTYEQYF

length: 15
V: TRBV27
J: TRBJ2-1
CDR3: CASRAGTSGYNEQFF

length: 14
V: TRBV5-1
J: TRBJ2-7
CDR3: CASSLAGQAYEQYF

length: 15
V: TRBV5-6
J: TRBJ2-7
CDR3: CASSLGSQGNYEQYF

length: 14
V: TRBV10-3
J: TRBJ2-3
CDR3: CAISADSPADTQYF